This entry is about one T cell receptor (beta chain). The antigen is unknown. This sample stems from a study of blood T cells in healthy people across ages. Each donor's blood draw was roughly 10 milliliters of peripheral blood. Findings and caveats of the study: A roughly linear fall in TCR beta diversity per million T cells was seen with increasing age. Using unsorted PBMCs precluded a conclusive naive versus antigen-experienced comparison. Diversity of TCR beta correlated strongly with naive T cell percentage.

A second about 6 to 12 cycle PCR used barcoded and J-beta primers. TCRdb fed the 5' RACE reads into MiXCR, producing one record per CDR3 protein. The profile shows about 680,000 distinct CDR3 sequences, approximately 49% of them singletons. The CDR3 is 14 amino acids. V was clipped by 0 bases and J by 4 bases, with 10 bases between them. Germline V lookup: CDR1 LNHNV, CDR2 YYDKDF (reference sequence). The sample comprised blood. V usage is TRBV15 and J usage is TRBJ2-7; a possible D gene is TRBD2 (6 bases). The sequence derives from a woman aged 55-69 years in good health. The CDR3 DNA sequence: TGTGCCACCAGCAGAGACCGGGGAGGATACGAGCAGTACTTC. This sequence encodes CATSRDRGGYEQYF.